This T cell receptor (beta chain) came from a study of blood T cell repertoires in COVID-19. Overall study context: PBMCs, B-cell-depleted T cells, or T cells were the source of the cDNA or gDNA that made up the material.

Repertoires were generated with immunoSEQ multiplex PCR, while TCRdb's copy carries only in-frame clones and drops some. The table lists some 320,000 clones, more than 90% of them singletons, with 2% to 3% in the top ten. Those who participated ranged in age from about 18 to 89 years and resided in approximately 26 US areas. Participant-given clinical history determined each cohort assignment. Cohort 3 donors were reported recovered after two negative PCRs, clearance, or symptom resolution. Material for sequencing was PBMCs or T cells enriched from blood (not recorded which). The clonotype originates from a man in his fifties or sixties who had recovered from COVID-19.

CDR3 DNA: TGCGCCAGCAGCCCGAGCGGGGGATCCTACAATGAGCAGTTCTTC. Translated, it gives CASSPSGGSYNEQFF. The chain employs TRBV4-3 and TRBJ2-1; 8 bases are shared with TRBD2. Per germline, CDR1 LGHNA and CDR2 YSLEER. CDR3 size: 15 residues. Germline trimming cut 4 bases from V and 1 base from J; bases unmatched to any gene: 3.